The clone carrying this TCR beta chain appeared a few times. This entry is derived from a study of low-dose radiotherapy and immunotherapy resistance in tumors. Study details: Treatment of Cohort 1 consisted of 0.5 Gy per fraction every 2 weeks, adding up to 6.5 Gy.

V was shortened by 0 bases and J by 0 bases, with 19 bases between the two germline ends. The CDR3 is 18 amino acids. Looked up from germline, CDR1 is SGHRS and CDR2 is YFSETQ. The TCRs were subjected to amplification over 20 PCR cycles employing a constant-region primer in conjunction with a V-primer adapter. MiXCR, run by TCRdb on the reads, gives a single entry per CDR3 protein. The sample carries some 45,000 distinct CDR3 sequences, roughly 12% recorded once. Time point reported: before trial treatment. The receptor's source is a female donor with ovarian cancer. The V call is TRBV5-1, the J call TRBJ2-7; perhaps TRBD2 as D (6 bases). The material sequenced was PBMCs, taken before treatment. The CDR3 loop reads CASSLGYGEAGSSYEQYF. DNA of the CDR3: TGCGCCAGCAGCTTGGGATACGGAGAAGCCGGGAGCTCCTACGAGCAGTACTTC.